Below are 6 T cell receptor beta chains sequenced from a single sample in a study of T cell changes during pregnancy in multiple sclerosis. TCRdb's copy holds only in-frame clones and misses some; the assay was immunoSEQ multiplex PCR. The sample carries about 77,000 clones, 93% recorded once. Source: peripheral blood, taken after pregnancy. All receptors derive from a female donor in good health, enrolled as a control in a pregnancy study.

The chain recombines TRBV6-5 with TRBJ2-3, with 7 bases lining up with TRBD2. The CDR3 spans 13 residues. Germline CDR1 MNHEY, CDR2 SVGAGI. Germline trimming cut 8 bases from V and 3 bases from J; bases unmatched to any gene: 5. In nucleotides, the CDR3 is TGTGCCAGCGGGGCGGGAGATACAGATACGCAGTATTTT. Translated: CASGAGDTDTQYF.

The chain recombines TRBV6-5 with TRBJ2-7; TRBD2 aligns across 9 bases. J lost 2 bases, V lost 5 bases, and 4 bases had no gene match. The CDR3 runs to 14 residues. Germline V gene data show CDR1 as MNHEY and CDR2 as SVGAGI. The CDR3: CASSQREATYEQYF. As DNA, the CDR3 is TGTGCCAGCAGTCAGCGGGAGGCCACCTACGAGCAGTACTTC.

The chain joins TRBV27 to TRBJ1-4; 7 nucleotides agree with TRBD1. CDR3 length equals 17 residues. V lost 3 bases and J lost 3; bases outside the gene matches: 10. CDR1 is MNHEY and CDR2 is SMNVEV in the germline V gene (reference sequence). The CDR3 region is CASSFYRQGGANEKLFF. The CDR3 DNA reads TGTGCCAGCAGTTTTTATCGGCAGGGGGGCGCTAATGAAAAACTGTTTTTT.

This chain joins TRBV20-1 and TRBJ2-1; D call uncertain. The V gene lost 6 bases and the J gene lost 10 bases, with 10 bases spanning the gap. Germline V gene sequence: CDR1 DFQATT, CDR2 SNEGSKA (reference sequence). The CDR3 loop spans 10 amino acids. CDR3: CSAGVAEQFF. The CDR3 DNA reads TGCAGTGCAGGAGTAGCCGAGCAGTTCTTC.

The rearrangement uses TRBV19 and TRBJ2-1, with D possibly matching TRBD1 (6 bases). Per germline, CDR1 LNHDA and CDR2 SQIVND (reference sequence). V lost 6 bases, J lost 7 bases, and 13 bases lay in between. The CDR3 is made up of 13 amino acids. CDR3 residues: CASRRTDLNEQFF. In DNA form, the CDR3 reads TGTGCCAGTAGACGGACAGATTTAAATGAGCAGTTCTTC.

The genes are TRBV14 and TRBJ2-5; TRBD1 is a possible D gene (5 bases). This CDR3 has 12 residues. CDR1 SGHDN and CDR2 FVKESK come from the germline V gene. The V end lost 4 bases, the J end lost 5 bases, and 8 bases lay between the germline ends. Written as DNA, the CDR3 is TGTGCCAGCAGCCCAGGGTGGGAGACCCAGTACTTC. Residues: CASSPGWETQYF.